Shown below are 3 T cell receptor beta chains from a single sample sequenced in a study of blood T cells in healthy people across ages. Primers used in a second PCR of about 7 to 12 cycles were a sample-barcoded 5' primer and a J-beta primer mix. TCRdb independently ran MiXCR on the 5' RACE reads; one entry per CDR3 protein. The repertoire has more than 650,000 distinct CDR3 sequences, 53% of them found once; the top ten carry approximately 40%. Sequencing was performed on blood. All receptors derive from an elderly man in good health.

This CDR3 is CASSFMGGGTDTQYF. Written as DNA, the CDR3 is TGCGCCAGCAGCTTCATGGGAGGAGGCACAGATACGCAGTATTTT. This sequence joins TRBV4-1 and TRBJ2-3, with TRBD2 as a possible D gene (6 bases). Looked up from germline, CDR1 is MGHRA and CDR2 is YSYEKL. V dropped 5 bases and J dropped 1 base, with 13 bases sitting between them. The CDR3 spans 15 residues.

V is TRBV15 and J is TRBJ2-1, with D unresolved. Looked up from germline, CDR1 is LNHNV and CDR2 is YYDKDF (reference sequence). V was pared by 2 bases and J by 7 bases, with 3 bases between. This CDR3 has 11 amino acids. The CDR3 spells CATSRRNEQFF. In nucleotides, the CDR3 is TGTGCCACCAGCAGACGAAATGAGCAGTTCTTC.

This clonotype was seen more than once but under ten times. The chain recombines TRBV11-3 with TRBJ2-1, with 9 bases that match TRBD2. The trim removed 1 base at V and 6 bases at J, leaving 4 bases unmatched. Germline V gene data show CDR1 as SGHNT and CDR2 as YENEEA. The CDR3 runs 15 residues. As DNA, the CDR3 is TGTGCCAGCAGCTTAGGCGGGGGGGTCCGCAATGAGCAGTTCTTC. It yields the protein CASSLGGGVRNEQFF.